The entry that follows covers one T cell receptor (beta chain) sequence. The antigen this receptor binds is unknown. Per-base quality was not reported, and no clone a single base away is much larger than it. The immunoSEQ Assay, a bias-controlled multiplex PCR, was used to amplify TCRbeta CDR3 regions from genomic DNA. The source study handled its data this way. The number of nucleated cells in each sample was estimated from the amplification of reference gene primers within the assay. To quantify the absolute abundance of each unique TCRbeta CDR3 rearrangement, sequence reads were collapsed and filtered. For each sample, productive Simpson clonality was calculated by taking the square root of Simpson's diversity index across productive rearrangements. As stored in TCRdb, this immuneACCESS dataset retains in-frame rearrangements with V and J assigned. A fraction of the clones does not appear; measured against another copy, unresolved V genes explain less than half of the discrepancy, and the remainder lacks a known reason. V and J calls and clone size are given by that table; D and trimming were obtained from the DNA. This sample lists roughly 150,000 clones; 85% to 90% were detected once. The ten largest account for 3% of the sample.

The sample comes from a study of blood T cell repertoires in COVID-19 (TCRdb year 2020). At the level of the whole study: Samples covering the acute and convalescent phases of COVID-19 were provided by collaborators in the United States, Italy and Spain. The prospective study material was composed of cDNA or gDNA derived from T cells, B-cell-depleted T cells, or PBMCs. The dataset comprised deeply sampled blood TCRbeta repertoires from subjects exposed to, actively infected with, or recovered from COVID-19. The repertoires were released in a freely available public database meant as a resource for research on the immune response to SARS-CoV-2. The samples were drawn from the first 160 participants of the ongoing ImmuneRACE study and from some 1,300 subjects provided by 6 global collaborators. The sample metadata nearly always contained a de-identified subject ID, COVID-19 status, age in years and sex. Where available, HLA class I and class II types were taken from metadata supplied by the sample provider and were not determined by assay-based typing.

Spanning cysteine to phenylalanine, the CDR3 consists of 15 amino acids. This entry keeps only the CDR3 DNA: 45 bases, framed from base 1. The germline V gene specifies SGHTA as CDR1 and FQGTGA as CDR2. The junction carries 13 bases between V and J, which are trimmed by 2 bases and 2 bases respectively. Collaborating institutions collected whole blood in K2EDTA tubes following their own protocols. For TCRbeta analysis, collaborator samples were shipped as frozen whole blood, as isolated PBMCs, or as DNA extracted from either sample type. The paper as a whole reports these results and caveats: How much clinical and demographic metadata was included differed by source and by participant, and the metadata was provided uncurated.

What was sequenced was peripheral blood. This chain is built from TRBV7-3 and TRBJ2-7; 5 matching bases give a weak D call of TRBD2. This TCR derives from a woman in her sixties or seventies with active COVID-19. The CDR3 amino acid sequence is: CASSLYGGPPYEQYF. The nucleotides are TGTGCCAGCAGCTTATATGGCGGGCCCCCCTACGAGCAGTACTTC.